The rows below give T cell receptor beta chains drawn from one sample of a study of T cells in Graves' hyperthyroidism and ophthalmopathy. A single record per CDR3 protein comes from TCRdb applying MiXCR to the multiplex PCR reads. The data contain about 640,000 distinct CDR3 sequences, around 20% of them seen just once; the ten biggest clones take up around a third. The sequencing input was blood. These receptors were collected from a man aged 30 to 39 with Graves' ophthalmopathy. CDR3s include the opening cysteine and the closing phenylalanine or tryptophan. The D gene is left open where the match is weak. Not every row has a clone size; where given, it reads once, few, many or a size class.

D gene	clone size	V gene	J gene	CDR3 protein	CDR3 DNA
TRBD1	.	TRBV12-3/TRBV12-4	TRBJ2-4	CASSPQGMENIQYF	TGTGCCAGCAGTCCACAGGGGATGGAAAACATTCAGTACTTC
.	.	TRBV5-8	TRBJ2-1	CASSLAAGGYNEQLF	TGTGCCAGCAGCTTGGCGGCAGGGGGGTACAATGAGCAGTTATTC
.	few	TRBV3-1	TRBJ2-7	CASSANGYEQYF	TGTGCCAGCAGCGCCAATGGCTACGAGCAGTACTTC
.	.	TRBV6-1	TRBJ2-2	CASTRDDSGELFF	TGTGCCAGCACCCGGGACGACAGCGGGGAGCTGTTTTTT
TRBD1	many	TRBV6-1	TRBJ1-6	CASSAKAGTGGSSYNSPLHF	TGTGCCAGCAGTGCGAAAGCCGGGACAGGGGGCAGCTCCTATAATTCACCCCTCCACTTT
.	many	TRBV6-2/TRBV6-3	TRBJ2-1	CASSTMGYTLYNEQFF	TGTGCCAGCAGTACCATGGGCTACACACTCTACAATGAGCAGTTCTTC
.	few	TRBV11-1	TRBJ2-6	CASSPKRVAGANVLTF	TGTGCCAGCAGCCCCAAAAGGGTAGCTGGGGCCAACGTCCTGACTTTC
TRBD1	.	TRBV2	TRBJ2-3	CASRQGISSDTQYF	TGTGCCAGCAGACAGGGGATTTCTTCGGATACGCAGTATTTT
.	once	TRBV6-2/TRBV6-3	TRBJ1-6	CASSYPHPPEALHF	TGTGCCAGCAGTTACCCCCACCCCCCTGAGGCCCTCCACTTT
TRBD2	few	TRBV7-9	TRBJ2-3	CASSLEAGGKYF	TGTGCCAGCAGCTTAGAAGCGGGAGGGAAGTATTTT
.	.	TRBV20-1	TRBJ1-6	CSARDGYNSPLHF	TGCAGTGCTCGCGATGGGTATAATTCACCCCTCCACTTT
TRBD1	.	TRBV6-5	TRBJ2-7	CASSYRTGGIYEQYF	TGTGCCAGCAGTTACCGGACAGGGGGAATCTACGAGCAGTACTTC
.	many	TRBV7-9	TRBJ2-7	CASSRGGSYEQYF	TGTGCCAGCAGCCGCGGAGGCTCCTACGAGCAGTACTTC
.	.	TRBV13	TRBJ2-1	CASSTGPYNEQFF	TGTGCCAGCAGCACGGGCCCATACAATGAGCAGTTCTTC
.	many	TRBV30	TRBJ2-1	CAWSVLARAYNEQFF	TGTGCCTGGAGTGTACTGGCCAGAGCCTACAATGAGCAGTTCTTC
.	few	TRBV3-1	TRBJ1-3	CASSQDRRISGNTIYF	TGTGCCAGCAGCCAAGATCGACGGATCTCTGGAAACACCATATATTTT
TRBD1	.	TRBV10-1	TRBJ2-7	CASSSSGTGTDEQYF	TGCGCCAGCAGTTCCTCCGGGACAGGGACCGACGAGCAGTACTTC
TRBD1	many	TRBV7-2	TRBJ2-7	CASSPGTGGWGSYEQYF	TGTGCCAGCAGCCCCGGGACAGGGGGATGGGGATCCTACGAGCAGTACTTC
.	many	TRBV7-8	TRBJ2-5	CASSLAPSTQETQYF	TGTGCCAGCAGCTTAGCGCCGTCAACTCAAGAGACCCAGTACTTC
TRBD2	.	TRBV29-1	TRBJ2-2	CSVRGRGPSGRTNTGELFF	TGCAGCGTTCGGGGGCGGGGGCCTAGCGGGAGGACGAACACCGGGGAGCTGTTTTTT
.	.	TRBV6-5	TRBJ1-6	CASSYNWSNSPLHF	TGTGCCAGCAGTTACAATTGGAGCAATTCACCCCTCCACTTT